This TCR beta chain originates from a study of blood T cell repertoires in COVID-19. This clone was recorded a few times. The CDR3 extends over 18 amino acids. V lost 5 bases, J lost 2 bases, and 7 bases stayed unmatched. Germline CDR1 reads SEHNR; CDR2 reads FQNEAQ (reference sequence). Here immunoSEQ multiplex PCR was the method, and the copy in TCRdb shows in-frame clones only, minus some. The table lists 200,000 to 250,000 clones, approximately 91% of them singletons. This clonotype was sampled from a woman in her sixties or seventies with acute or convalescent COVID-19. The chain employs TRBV7-9 and TRBJ2-3, with 16 bases lining up with TRBD2. The specimen was peripheral blood. CDR3 nucleotide sequence: TGTGCCAGCAGCAGACCGGGACTAGCGGGAGGGGACACAGATACGCAGTATTTT. Translated: CASSRPGLAGGDTDTQYF.